This T cell receptor beta chain derives from a study of cytomegalovirus exposure and HLA in healthy donors. Study-level information: Later analysis reported that the roughly 120 validation repertoires shared the platform of the 500 to 850 first-cohort repertoires.

CDR1 is GTSNPN, CDR2 SVGIG, per germline (reference sequence). CDR3 length equals 13 residues. V lost 7 bases to trimming and J lost 0 bases, with 10 bases between them. Assay used: immunoSEQ multiplex PCR; TCRdb lists only in-frame clones, some missing. The repertoire holds roughly 70,000 clones, with roughly 90% as singletons. Study-level points and caveats: TCR beta chains numbering more than 150 were designated cytomegalovirus-associated. Reports showed the classifier diagnosing cytomegalovirus status with high specificity and sensitivity. Most TCR sequences showed up rarely, but some public TCRs showed up in many donors.

To note about this clone: The antigen is unknown.

The sequencing input was PBMCs. This rearrangement joins TRBV30 to TRBJ1-3; D possibly corresponds to TRBD1 (6 bases). The origin of this receptor is a young woman in good health and CMV-seropositive. The CDR3 nucleotides are TGTGCCTTGGACAGCCGCTCTGGAAACACCATATATTTT. It is translated as CALDSRSGNTIYF.